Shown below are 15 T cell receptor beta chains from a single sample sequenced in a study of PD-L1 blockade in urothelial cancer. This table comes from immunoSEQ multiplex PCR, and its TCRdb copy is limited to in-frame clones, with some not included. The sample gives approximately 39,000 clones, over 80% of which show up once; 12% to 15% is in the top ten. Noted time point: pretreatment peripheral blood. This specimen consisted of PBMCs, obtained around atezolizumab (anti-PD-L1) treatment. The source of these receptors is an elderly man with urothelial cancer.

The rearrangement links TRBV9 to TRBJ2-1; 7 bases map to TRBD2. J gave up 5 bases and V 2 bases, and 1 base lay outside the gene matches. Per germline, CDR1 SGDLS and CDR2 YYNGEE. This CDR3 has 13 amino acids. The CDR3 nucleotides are TGTGCCAGCAGCGTGGGACTAAACAATGAGCAGTTCTTC. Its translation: CASSVGLNNEQFF.

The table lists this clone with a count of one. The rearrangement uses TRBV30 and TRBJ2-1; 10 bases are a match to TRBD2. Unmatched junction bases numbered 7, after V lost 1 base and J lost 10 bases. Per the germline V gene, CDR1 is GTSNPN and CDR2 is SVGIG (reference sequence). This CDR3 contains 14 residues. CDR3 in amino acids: CAWSGLAGAGEQFF. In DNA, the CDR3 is TGTGCCTGGAGTGGGCTAGCGGGAGCAGGCGAGCAGTTCTTC.

CDR3 sequence: CASSETGNFINYGYTF. CDR3 DNA: TGTGCCAGCAGTGAGACAGGGAACTTCATTAACTATGGCTACACCTTC. The chain combines TRBV25-1 with TRBJ1-2, with 7 bases lining up with TRBD1. Germline assignment: CDR1 MGHDK and CDR2 SYGVNS. V shed 3 bases, J shed 1 base, and the junction held 8 bases outside the gene matches. The CDR3 contains 16 residues.

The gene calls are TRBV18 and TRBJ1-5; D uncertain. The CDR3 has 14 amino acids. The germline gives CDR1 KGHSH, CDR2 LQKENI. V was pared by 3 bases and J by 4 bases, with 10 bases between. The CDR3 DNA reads TGTGCCAGCTCACCCGACACGGAAAATCAGCCCCAGCATTTT. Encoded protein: CASSPDTENQPQHF.

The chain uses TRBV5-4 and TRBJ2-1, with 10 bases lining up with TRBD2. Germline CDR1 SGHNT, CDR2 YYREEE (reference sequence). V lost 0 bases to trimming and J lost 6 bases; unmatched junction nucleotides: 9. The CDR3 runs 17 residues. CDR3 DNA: TGTGCCAGCAGCTTGGCCGACCTAGCGGGAGTAGGCAATGAGCAGTTCTTC. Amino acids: CASSLADLAGVGNEQFF.

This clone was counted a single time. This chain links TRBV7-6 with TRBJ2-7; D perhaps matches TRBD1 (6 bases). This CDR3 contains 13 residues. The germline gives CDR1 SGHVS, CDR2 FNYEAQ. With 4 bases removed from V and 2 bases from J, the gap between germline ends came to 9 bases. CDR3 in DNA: TGTGCCAGCAGCTCGGACAGAACCTACGAGCAGTACTTC. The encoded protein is CASSSDRTYEQYF.

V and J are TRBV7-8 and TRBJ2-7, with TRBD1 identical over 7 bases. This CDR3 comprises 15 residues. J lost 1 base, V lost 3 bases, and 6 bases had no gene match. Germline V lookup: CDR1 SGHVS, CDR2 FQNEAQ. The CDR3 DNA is TGTGCCAGCAGCTTCCATGCAGGGGGATCCTACGAGCAGTACTTC. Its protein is CASSFHAGGSYEQYF.

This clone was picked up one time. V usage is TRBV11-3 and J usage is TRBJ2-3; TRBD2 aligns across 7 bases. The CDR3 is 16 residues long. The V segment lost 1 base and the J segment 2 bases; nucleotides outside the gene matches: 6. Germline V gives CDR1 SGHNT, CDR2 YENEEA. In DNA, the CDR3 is TGTGCCAGCAGCTTAGGCGGGAGCGGCCCCACAGATACGCAGTATTTT. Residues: CASSLGGSGPTDTQYF.

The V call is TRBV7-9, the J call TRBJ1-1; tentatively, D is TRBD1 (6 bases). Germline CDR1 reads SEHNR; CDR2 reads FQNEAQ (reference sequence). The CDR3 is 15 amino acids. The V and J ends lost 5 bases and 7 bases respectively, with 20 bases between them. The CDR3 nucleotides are TGTGCCAGCAGCACCCTCTACAGGGATCGGGGTGAAGCTTTCTTT. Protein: CASSTLYRDRGEAFF.

DNA for the CDR3: TGTGCCAGCAGCTTGATCAGACAGGGAAGTTCTAATGAAAAACTGTTTTTT. Translating it yields CASSLIRQGSSNEKLFF. The V gene is TRBV28, the J gene TRBJ1-4; the match to TRBD1 covers 7 bases. The germline V gene encodes CDR1 MDHEN and CDR2 SYDVKM. CDR3 length: 17 amino acids. V shed 6 bases, J shed 3 bases, and the junction held 13 bases outside the gene matches.

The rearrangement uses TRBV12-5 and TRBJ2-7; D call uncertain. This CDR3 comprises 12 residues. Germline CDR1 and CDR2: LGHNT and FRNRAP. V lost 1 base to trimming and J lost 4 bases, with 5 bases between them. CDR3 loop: CASGLDIYEQYF. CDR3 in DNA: TGTGCTAGTGGTTTGGATATATACGAGCAGTACTTC.

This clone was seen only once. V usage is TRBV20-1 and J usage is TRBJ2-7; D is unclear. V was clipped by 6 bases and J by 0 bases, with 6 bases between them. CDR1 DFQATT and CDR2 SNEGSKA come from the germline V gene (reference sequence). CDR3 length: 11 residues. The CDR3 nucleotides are TGCAGTGCCTACGTCTCCTACGAGCAGTACTTC. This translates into CSAYVSYEQYF.

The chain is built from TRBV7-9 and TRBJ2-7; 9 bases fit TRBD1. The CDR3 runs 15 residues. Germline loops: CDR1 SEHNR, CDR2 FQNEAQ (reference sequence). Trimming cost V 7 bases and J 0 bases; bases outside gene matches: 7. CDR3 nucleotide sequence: TGTGCCAGCACTCTCGGACAGGGGCTCTCCTACGAGCAGTACTTC. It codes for CASTLGQGLSYEQYF.

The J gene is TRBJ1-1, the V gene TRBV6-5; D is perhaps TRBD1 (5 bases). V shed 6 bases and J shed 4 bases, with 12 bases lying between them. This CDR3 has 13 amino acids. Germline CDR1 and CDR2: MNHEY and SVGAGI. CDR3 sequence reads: CASSRNGGTEAFF. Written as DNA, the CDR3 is TGTGCCAGCAGCCGTAACGGGGGCACTGAAGCTTTCTTT.

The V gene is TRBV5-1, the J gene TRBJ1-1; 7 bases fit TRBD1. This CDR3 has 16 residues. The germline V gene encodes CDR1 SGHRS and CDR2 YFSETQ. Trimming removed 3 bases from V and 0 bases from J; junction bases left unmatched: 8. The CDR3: CASSSPMDRMNTEAFF. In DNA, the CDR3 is TGCGCCAGCAGCTCCCCCATGGACAGGATGAACACTGAAGCTTTCTTT.